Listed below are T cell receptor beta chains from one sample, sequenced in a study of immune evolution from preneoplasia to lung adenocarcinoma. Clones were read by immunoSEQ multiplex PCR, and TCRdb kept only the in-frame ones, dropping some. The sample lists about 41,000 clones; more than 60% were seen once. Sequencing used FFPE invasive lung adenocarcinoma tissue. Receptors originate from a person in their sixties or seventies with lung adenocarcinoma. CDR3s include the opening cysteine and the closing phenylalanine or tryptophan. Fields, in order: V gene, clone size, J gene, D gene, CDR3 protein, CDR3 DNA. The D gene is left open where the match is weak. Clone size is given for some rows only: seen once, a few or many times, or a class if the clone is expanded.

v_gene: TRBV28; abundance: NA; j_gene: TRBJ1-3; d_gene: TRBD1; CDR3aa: CASRVTGVGNTIYF; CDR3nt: TGTGCCAGCAGGGTAACAGGGGTTGGAAACACCATATATTTT
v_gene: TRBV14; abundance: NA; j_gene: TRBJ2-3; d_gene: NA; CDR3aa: CASGSGTDTQYF; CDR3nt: TGTGCCAGCGGGTCTGGCACAGATACGCAGTATTTT
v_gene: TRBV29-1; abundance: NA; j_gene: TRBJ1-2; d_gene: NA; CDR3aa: CSVGSAMGYTF; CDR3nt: TGCAGCGTTGGAAGTGCAATGGGCTACACCTTC
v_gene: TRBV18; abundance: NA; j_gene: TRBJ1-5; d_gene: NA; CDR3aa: CASSPGTLRNQPQHF; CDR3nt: TGTGCCAGCTCACCTGGGACATTGAGGAATCAGCCCCAGCATTTT
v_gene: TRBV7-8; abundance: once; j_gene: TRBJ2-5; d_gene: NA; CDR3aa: CASSPGLQETQYF; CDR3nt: TGTGCCAGCAGCCCCGGACTACAAGAGACCCAGTACTTC
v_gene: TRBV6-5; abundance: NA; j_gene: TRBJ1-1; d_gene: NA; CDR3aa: CASSLNVLVYTEAFF; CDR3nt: TGTGCCAGCAGCCTTAACGTCCTCGTTTACACTGAAGCTTTCTTT
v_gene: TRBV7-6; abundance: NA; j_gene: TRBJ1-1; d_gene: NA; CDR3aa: CASSLDPRSGAFF; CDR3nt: TGTGCCAGCAGCTTAGATCCGCGATCGGGAGCTTTCTTT
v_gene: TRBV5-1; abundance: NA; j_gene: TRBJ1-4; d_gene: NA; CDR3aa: CASSPTQGPPEKLFF; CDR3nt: TGCGCCAGCAGCCCCACCCAGGGCCCCCCTGAAAAACTGTTTTTT
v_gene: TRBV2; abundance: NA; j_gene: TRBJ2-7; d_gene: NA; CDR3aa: CASSEENGYEQYF; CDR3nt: TGTGCCAGCAGTGAAGAGAATGGATACGAGCAGTACTTC
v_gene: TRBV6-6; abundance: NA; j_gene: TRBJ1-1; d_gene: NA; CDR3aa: CASTYQQTEAFF; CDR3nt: TGTGCCAGCACCTACCAGCAGACTGAAGCTTTCTTT
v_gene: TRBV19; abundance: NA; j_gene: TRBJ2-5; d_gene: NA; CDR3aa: CASSRGRLETQYF; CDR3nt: TGTGCCAGTAGTCGAGGGAGGCTGGAGACCCAGTACTTC
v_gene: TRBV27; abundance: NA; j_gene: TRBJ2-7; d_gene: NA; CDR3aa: CASSFRAGSRSYEQYF; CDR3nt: TGTGCCAGCAGTTTTAGGGCAGGGAGTCGGTCCTACGAGCAGTACTTC
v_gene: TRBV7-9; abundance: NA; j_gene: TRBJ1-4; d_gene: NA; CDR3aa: CASSPGEKLFF; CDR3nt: TGTGCCAGCAGCCCGGGGGAAAAACTGTTTTTT
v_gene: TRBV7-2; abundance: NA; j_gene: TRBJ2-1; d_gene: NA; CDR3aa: CASSFGGNRDNEQFF; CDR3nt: TGTGCCAGCAGCTTTGGAGGAAATAGGGACAATGAGCAGTTCTTC
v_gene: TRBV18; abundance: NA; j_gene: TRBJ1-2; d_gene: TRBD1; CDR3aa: CASSPEGQGVGYIF; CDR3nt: TGTGCCAGCTCACCGGAGGGACAGGGGGTTGGCTACATCTTC
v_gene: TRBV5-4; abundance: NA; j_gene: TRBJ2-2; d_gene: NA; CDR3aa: CASSFGGPGNTGELFF; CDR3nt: TGTGCCAGCAGCTTTGGCGGCCCGGGGAACACCGGGGAGCTGTTTTTT
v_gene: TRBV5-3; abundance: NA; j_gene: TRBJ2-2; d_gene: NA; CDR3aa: CARRPDRVTANTGELFF; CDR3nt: TGTGCCAGAAGACCTGACCGGGTGACAGCGAACACCGGGGAGCTGTTTTTT
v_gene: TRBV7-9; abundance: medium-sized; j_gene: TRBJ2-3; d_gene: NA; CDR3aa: CASSLSRATDTQYF; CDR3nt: TGTGCCAGCAGCCTTAGCAGGGCCACAGATACGCAGTATTTT
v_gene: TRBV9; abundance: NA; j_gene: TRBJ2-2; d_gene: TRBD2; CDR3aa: CASSPPGGVNTGELFF; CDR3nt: TGTGCCAGCAGCCCCCCTGGGGGGGTGAACACCGGGGAGCTGTTTTTT
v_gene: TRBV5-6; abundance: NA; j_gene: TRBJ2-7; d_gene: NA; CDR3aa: CASSFRRSLGTYEQYF; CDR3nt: TGTGCCAGCAGCTTCCGGCGGAGCCTCGGCACGTACGAGCAGTACTTC
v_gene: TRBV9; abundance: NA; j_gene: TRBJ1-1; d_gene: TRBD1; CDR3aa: CASSVGAGGVNTEAFF; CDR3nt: TGTGCCAGCAGCGTAGGGGCAGGGGGAGTTAACACTGAAGCTTTCTTT
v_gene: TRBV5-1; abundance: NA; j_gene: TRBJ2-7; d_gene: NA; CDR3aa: CASSANRVFDEQYF; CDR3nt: TGCGCCAGCAGCGCGAACAGGGTTTTCGACGAGCAGTACTTC
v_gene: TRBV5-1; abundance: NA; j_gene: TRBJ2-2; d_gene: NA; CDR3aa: CASSPGTNTGELFF; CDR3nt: TGCGCCAGCAGTCCGGGAACGAACACCGGGGAGCTGTTTTTT
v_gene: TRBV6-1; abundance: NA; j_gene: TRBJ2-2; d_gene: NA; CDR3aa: CASRRHRELFF; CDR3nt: TGTGCCAGCAGGAGGCACCGGGAGCTGTTTTTT
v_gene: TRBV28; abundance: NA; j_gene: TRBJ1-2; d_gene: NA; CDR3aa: CASLDSSSYGYTF; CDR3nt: TGTGCCAGCCTCGACAGCTCTAGCTATGGCTACACTTTC
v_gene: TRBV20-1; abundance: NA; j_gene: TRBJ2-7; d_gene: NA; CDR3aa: CSGRGYYEQYF; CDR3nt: TGCAGTGGGAGGGGGTACTACGAGCAGTACTTC
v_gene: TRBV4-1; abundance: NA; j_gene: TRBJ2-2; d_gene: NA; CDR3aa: CASSQLNTGELFF; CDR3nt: TGCGCCAGCAGCCAACTTAACACCGGGGAGCTGTTTTTT
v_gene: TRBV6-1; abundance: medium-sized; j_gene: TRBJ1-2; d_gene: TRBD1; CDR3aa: CASSEGTGLYGYTF; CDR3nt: TGTGCCAGCAGTGAGGGGACAGGCCTTTATGGCTACACCTTC
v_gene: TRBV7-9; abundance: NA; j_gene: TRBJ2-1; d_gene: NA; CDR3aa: CASSFFGGDGNEQFF; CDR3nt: TGTGCCAGCAGCTTCTTTGGGGGAGACGGGAATGAGCAGTTCTTC
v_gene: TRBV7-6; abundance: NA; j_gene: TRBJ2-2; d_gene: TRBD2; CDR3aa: CASSSGLALTGELFF; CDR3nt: TGTGCCAGCAGCTCCGGACTAGCTTTAACCGGGGAGCTGTTTTTT